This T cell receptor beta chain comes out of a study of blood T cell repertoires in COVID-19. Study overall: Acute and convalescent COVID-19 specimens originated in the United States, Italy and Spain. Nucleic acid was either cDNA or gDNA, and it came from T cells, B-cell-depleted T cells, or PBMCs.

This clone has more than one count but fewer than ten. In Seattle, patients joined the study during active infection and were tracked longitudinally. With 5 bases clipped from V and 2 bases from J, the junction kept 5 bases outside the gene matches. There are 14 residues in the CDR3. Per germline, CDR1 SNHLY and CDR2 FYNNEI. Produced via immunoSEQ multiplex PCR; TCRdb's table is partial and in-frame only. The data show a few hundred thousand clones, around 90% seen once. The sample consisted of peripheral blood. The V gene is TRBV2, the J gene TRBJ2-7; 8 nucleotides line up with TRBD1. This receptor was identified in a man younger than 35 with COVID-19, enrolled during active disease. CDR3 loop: CASSPDRGPYEQYF. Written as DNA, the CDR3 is TGTGCCAGCAGTCCCGACAGGGGCCCCTACGAGCAGTACTTC.